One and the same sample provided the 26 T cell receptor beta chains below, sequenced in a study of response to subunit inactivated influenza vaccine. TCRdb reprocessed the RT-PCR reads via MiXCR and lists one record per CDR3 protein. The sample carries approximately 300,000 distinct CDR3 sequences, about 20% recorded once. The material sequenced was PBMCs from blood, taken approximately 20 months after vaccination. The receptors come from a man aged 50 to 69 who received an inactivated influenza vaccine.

The CDR3 here is CASTGPGTGVYEQYF. In DNA form, the CDR3 reads TGTGCCAGCACCGGACCCGGGACAGGGGTCTACGAGCAGTACTTC. This chain connects TRBV28 to TRBJ2-7; 10 positions agree with TRBD1. CDR3 length: 15 amino acids. J lost 3 bases, V lost 7 bases, and 9 bases had no gene match. Germline-derived CDR1 and CDR2 are MDHEN and SYDVKM.

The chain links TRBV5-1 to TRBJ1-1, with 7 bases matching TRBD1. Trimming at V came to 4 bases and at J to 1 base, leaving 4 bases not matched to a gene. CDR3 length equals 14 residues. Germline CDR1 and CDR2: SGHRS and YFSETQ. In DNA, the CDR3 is TGCGCCAGCAGCGGGGGACAGTGGAACACTGAAGCTTTCTTT. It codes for CASSGGQWNTEAFF.

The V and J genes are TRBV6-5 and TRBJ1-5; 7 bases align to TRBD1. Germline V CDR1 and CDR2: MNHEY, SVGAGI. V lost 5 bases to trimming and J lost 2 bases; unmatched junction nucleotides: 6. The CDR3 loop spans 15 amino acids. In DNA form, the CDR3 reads TGTGCCAGCAGTACTCGACAGGGTGGCAATCAGCCCCAGCATTTT. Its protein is CASSTRQGGNQPQHF.

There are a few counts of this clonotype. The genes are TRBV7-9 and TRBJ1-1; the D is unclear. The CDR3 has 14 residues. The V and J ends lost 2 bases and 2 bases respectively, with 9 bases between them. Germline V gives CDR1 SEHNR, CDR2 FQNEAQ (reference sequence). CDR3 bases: TGTGCCAGCAGCTTATACAGAGGAAACACTGAAGCTTTCTTT. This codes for CASSLYRGNTEAFF.

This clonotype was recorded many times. This CDR3 is CASSRGLAGVNEQFF. In DNA form, the CDR3 reads TGTGCCAGCAGTCGTGGACTAGCGGGAGTCAATGAGCAGTTCTTC. The V and J genes are TRBV2 and TRBJ2-1, with 13 bases lining up with TRBD2. Unmatched junction bases numbered 4, after V lost 5 bases and J lost 6 bases. In germline, CDR1 is SNHLY, CDR2 FYNNEI. The length of the CDR3 is 15 residues.

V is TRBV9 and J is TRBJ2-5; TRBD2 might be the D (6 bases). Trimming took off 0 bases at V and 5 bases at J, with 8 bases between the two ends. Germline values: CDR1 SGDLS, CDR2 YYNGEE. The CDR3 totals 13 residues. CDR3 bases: TGTGCCAGCAGCGTAGGGACTAAGGAGACCCAGTACTTC. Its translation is CASSVGTKETQYF. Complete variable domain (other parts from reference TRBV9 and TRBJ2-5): DSGVTQTPKHLITATGQRVTLRCSPRSGDLSVYWYQQSLDQGLQFLIQYYNGEERAKGNILERFSAQQFPDLHSELNLSSLELGDSALYFCASSVGTKETQYFGPGTRLLVL.

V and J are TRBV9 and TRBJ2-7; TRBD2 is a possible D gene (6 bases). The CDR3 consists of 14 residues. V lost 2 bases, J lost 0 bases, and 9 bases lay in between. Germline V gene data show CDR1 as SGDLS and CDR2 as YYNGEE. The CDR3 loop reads CASSVSGVSYEQYF. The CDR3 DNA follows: TGTGCCAGCAGCGTGTCGGGGGTCTCCTACGAGCAGTACTTC.

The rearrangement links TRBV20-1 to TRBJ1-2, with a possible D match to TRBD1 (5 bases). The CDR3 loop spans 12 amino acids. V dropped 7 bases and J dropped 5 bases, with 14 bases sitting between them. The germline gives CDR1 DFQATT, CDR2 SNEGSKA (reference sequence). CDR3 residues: CSVRQQSYGYTF. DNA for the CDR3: TGCAGTGTAAGACAGCAGTCTTATGGCTACACCTTC.

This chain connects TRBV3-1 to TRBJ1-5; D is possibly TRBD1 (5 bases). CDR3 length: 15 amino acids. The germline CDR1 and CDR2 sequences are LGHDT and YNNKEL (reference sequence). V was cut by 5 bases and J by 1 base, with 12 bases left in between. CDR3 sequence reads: CASSSGTGSNQPQHF. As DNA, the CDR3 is TGTGCCAGCAGCTCCGGGACGGGGAGCAATCAGCCCCAGCATTTT. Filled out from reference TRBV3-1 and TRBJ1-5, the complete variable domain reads DTAVSQTPKYLVTQMGNDKSIKCEQNLGHDTMYWYKQDSKKFLKIMFSYNNKELIINETVPNRFSPKSPDKAHLNLHINSLELGDSAVYFCASSSGTGSNQPQHFGDGTRLSIL.

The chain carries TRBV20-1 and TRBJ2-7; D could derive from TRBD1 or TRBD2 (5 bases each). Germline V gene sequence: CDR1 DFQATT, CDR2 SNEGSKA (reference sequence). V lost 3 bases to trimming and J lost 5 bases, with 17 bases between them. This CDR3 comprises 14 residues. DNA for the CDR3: TGCAGTGCTAGTTGGGACCCCTCTTCCGACGAGCAGTACTTC. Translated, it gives CSASWDPSSDEQYF.

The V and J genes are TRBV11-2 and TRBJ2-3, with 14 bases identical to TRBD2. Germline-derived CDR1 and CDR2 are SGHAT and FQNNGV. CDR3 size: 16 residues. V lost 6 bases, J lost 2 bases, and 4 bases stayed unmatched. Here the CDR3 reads CASSRLAGGPTDTQYF. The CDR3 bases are TGTGCCAGCAGTCGACTAGCGGGGGGGCCCACAGATACGCAGTATTTT.

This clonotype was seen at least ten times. CDR3 sequence reads: CSVRRGQGGEKLFF. The CDR3 coding sequence is TGCAGCGTGCGCAGGGGCCAGGGAGGTGAAAAACTGTTTTTT. V usage is TRBV29-1 and J usage is TRBJ1-4; a possible D gene is TRBD1 (6 bases). V lost 6 bases to trimming and J lost 7 bases, with 18 bases between them. This CDR3 has 14 residues. The germline V gene encodes CDR1 SQVTM and CDR2 ANQGSEA.

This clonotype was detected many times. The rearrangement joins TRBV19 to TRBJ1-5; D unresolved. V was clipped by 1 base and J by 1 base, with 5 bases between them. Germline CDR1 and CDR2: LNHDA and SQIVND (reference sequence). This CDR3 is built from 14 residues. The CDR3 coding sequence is TGTGCCAGTAGTATAGTAAGCAGCAATCAGCCCCAGCATTTT. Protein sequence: CASSIVSSNQPQHF.

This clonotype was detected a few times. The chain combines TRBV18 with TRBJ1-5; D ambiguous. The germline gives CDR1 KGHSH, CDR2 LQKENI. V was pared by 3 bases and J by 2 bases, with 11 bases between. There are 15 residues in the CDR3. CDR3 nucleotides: TGTGCCAGCTCACCCAGCAGTTATGGCAATCAGCCCCAGCATTTT. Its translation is CASSPSSYGNQPQHF.

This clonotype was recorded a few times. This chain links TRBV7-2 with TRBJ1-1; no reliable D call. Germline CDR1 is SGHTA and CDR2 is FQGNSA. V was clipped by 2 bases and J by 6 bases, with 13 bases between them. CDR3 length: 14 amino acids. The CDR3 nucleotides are TGTGCCAGCAGCTTAACCCCCGAGGTTTCTGAAGCTTTCTTT. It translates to CASSLTPEVSEAFF. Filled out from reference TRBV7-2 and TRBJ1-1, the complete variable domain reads GAGVSQSPSNKVTEKGKDVELRCDPISGHTALYWYRQSLGQGLEFLIYFQGNSAPDKSGLPSDRFSAERTGGSVSTLTIQRTQQEDSAVYLCASSLTPEVSEAFFGQGTRLTVV.

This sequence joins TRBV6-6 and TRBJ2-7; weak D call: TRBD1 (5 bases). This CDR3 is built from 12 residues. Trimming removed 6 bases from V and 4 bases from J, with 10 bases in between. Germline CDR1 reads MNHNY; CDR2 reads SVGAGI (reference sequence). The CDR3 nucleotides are TGTGCCAGCAGCAGGGTTAAATACGAGCAGTACTTC. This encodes CASSRVKYEQYF.

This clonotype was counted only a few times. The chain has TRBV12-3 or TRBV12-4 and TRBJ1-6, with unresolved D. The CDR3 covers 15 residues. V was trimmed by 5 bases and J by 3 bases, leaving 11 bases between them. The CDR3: CASSPRVFYNSPLHF. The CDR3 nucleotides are TGTGCCAGCAGTCCGCGGGTCTTCTATAATTCACCCCTCCACTTT.

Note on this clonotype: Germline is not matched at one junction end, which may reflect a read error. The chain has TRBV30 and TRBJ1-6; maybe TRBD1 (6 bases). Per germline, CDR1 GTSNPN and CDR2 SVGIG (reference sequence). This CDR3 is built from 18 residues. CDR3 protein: CAWSVKSGGGLYNSTLHF. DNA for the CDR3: TGTGCCTGGAGTGTAAAGTCTGGTGGGGGGCTCTATAATTCAACCCTCCACTTT.

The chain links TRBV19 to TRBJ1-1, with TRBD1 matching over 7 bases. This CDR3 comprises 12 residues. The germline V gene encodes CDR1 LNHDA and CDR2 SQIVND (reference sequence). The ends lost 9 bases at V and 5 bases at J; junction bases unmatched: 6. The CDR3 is CASQQGRTEAFF. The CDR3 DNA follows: TGTGCCAGCCAACAGGGGAGGACTGAAGCTTTCTTT.

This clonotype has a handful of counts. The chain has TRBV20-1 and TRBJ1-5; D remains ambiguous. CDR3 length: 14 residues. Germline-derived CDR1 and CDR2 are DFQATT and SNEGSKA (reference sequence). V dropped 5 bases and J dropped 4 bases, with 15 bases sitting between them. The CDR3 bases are TGCAGTGCTCTAGGCCCGTATGGGAATCAGCCCCAGCATTTT. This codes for CSALGPYGNQPQHF.

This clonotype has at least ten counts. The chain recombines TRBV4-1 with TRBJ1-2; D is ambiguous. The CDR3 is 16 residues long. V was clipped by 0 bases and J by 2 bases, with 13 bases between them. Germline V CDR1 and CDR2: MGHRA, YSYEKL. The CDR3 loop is CASSQEKWRRNYGYTF. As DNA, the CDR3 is TGCGCCAGCAGCCAAGAGAAATGGCGGCGGAACTATGGCTACACCTTC.

The CDR3 DNA reads TGCGCCAGCAGTCCCTATGGTGTCGGCACAGATACGCAGTATTTT. Protein product: CASSPYGVGTDTQYF. This sequence joins TRBV4-1 and TRBJ2-3; D remains ambiguous. The V end lost 6 bases, the J end lost 1 base, and 14 bases lay between the germline ends. The CDR3 consists of 15 residues. Germline CDR1 MGHRA, CDR2 YSYEKL.

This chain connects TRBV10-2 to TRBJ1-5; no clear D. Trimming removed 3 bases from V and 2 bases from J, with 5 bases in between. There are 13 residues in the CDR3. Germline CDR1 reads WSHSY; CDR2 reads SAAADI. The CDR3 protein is CASSEGGNQPQHF. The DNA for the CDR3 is TGCGCCAGCAGTGAAGGTGGCAATCAGCCCCAGCATTTT.

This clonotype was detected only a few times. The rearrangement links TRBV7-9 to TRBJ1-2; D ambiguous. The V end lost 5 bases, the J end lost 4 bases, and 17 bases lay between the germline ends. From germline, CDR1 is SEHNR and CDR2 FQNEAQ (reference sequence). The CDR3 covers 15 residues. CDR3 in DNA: TGTGCCAGCAGCCCCTCCGGGAGCGTCCCCTATGGCTACACCTTC. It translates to CASSPSGSVPYGYTF. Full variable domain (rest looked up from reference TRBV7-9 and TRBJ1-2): DTGVSQNPRHKITKRGQNVTFRCDPISEHNRLYWYRQTLGQGPEFLTYFQNEAQLEKSRLLSDRFSAERPKGSFSTLEIQRTEQGDSAMYLCASSPSGSVPYGYTFGSGTRLTVV.

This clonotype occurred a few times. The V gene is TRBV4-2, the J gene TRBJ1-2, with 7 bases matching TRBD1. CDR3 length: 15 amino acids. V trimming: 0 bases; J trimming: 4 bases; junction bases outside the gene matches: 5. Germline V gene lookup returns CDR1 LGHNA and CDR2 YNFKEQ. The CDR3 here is CASSQEDRILYGYTF. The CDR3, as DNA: TGTGCCAGCAGCCAAGAGGACAGGATCCTCTATGGCTACACCTTC.

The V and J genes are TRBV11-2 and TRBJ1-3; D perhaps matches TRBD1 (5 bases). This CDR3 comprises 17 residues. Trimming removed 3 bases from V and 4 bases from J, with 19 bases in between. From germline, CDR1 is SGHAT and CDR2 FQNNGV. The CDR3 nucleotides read TGTGCCAGCAGCTTCGGCCCTTATAGGGGCAAAGGAAACACCATATATTTT. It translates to CASSFGPYRGKGNTIYF.